Listed here are 4 T cell receptor beta chains from one sample, sequenced in a study of PD-1 blockade in mismatch repair-deficient tumors. Produced via immunoSEQ multiplex PCR; TCRdb's table is partial and in-frame only. This table has about 25,000 clones, approximately 88% appearing once. The sample here was PBMCs, taken before pembrolizumab treatment. The receptor source for this set is an adult with mismatch repair-deficient cancer.

V and J are TRBV2 and TRBJ2-3, with TRBD2 as a possible D gene (6 bases). The CDR3 has 13 residues. The ends were cut back, 7 bases at V and 2 bases at J, with 10 bases in the middle. Germline V gene lookup returns CDR1 SNHLY and CDR2 FYNNEI. CDR3 nucleotide sequence: TGTGCCAGCAACGGAGGGGCCACAGATACGCAGTATTTT. Translating gives CASNGGATDTQYF.

In its sample, this clone was seen once. V usage is TRBV27 and J usage is TRBJ2-3; 11 bases are shared with TRBD1. V was clipped by 0 bases and J by 8 bases; unmatched bases: 13. The CDR3 runs to 18 residues. The germline V gene has CDR1 MNHEY and CDR2 SMNVEV (reference sequence). The CDR3 DNA follows: TGTGCCAGCAGTTTATCCGTCGGGACAGGGGGTAAGGTCGGTACGCAGTATTTT. It yields the protein CASSLSVGTGGKVGTQYF.

CDR3 region: CASSSGTSGRRWNEQFF. The CDR3, as DNA: TGTGCCAGCAGCTCAGGGACTAGCGGGAGGCGGTGGAATGAGCAGTTCTTC. The chain combines TRBV7-3 with TRBJ2-1; 15 positions agree with TRBD2. With 4 bases clipped from V and 7 bases from J, the junction kept 8 bases outside the gene matches. Germline-derived CDR1 and CDR2 are SGHTA and FQGTGA. CDR3 length equals 17 residues.

The chain is built from TRBV28 and TRBJ2-1, with TRBD2 identical over 10 bases. This CDR3 has 15 amino acids. Germline CDR1 is MDHEN and CDR2 is SYDVKM. V lost 1 base to trimming and J lost 7 bases; unmatched junction nucleotides: 4. The CDR3 here is CASSLSSSGRNEQFF. Here the CDR3 DNA reads TGTGCCAGCAGTTTATCGTCTAGCGGGAGAAATGAGCAGTTCTTC.